The 26 T cell receptor beta chains below were found in one sample sequenced in a study of cytomegalovirus exposure and HLA in healthy donors. Clones were read by immunoSEQ multiplex PCR, and TCRdb kept only the in-frame ones, dropping some. The profile shows around 60,000 clones, 90% to 96% of them singletons. The specimen sequenced was PBMCs. The receptors were gathered from a woman between 18 and 29 years old in good health and CMV-seronegative.

The chain combines TRBV7-3 with TRBJ2-3; 10 positions agree with TRBD1. The CDR3 loop spans 17 amino acids. The V gene end was trimmed by 1 base and the J gene end by 0 bases; junction bases not matched to a gene: 4. Germline CDR1 reads SGHTA; CDR2 reads FQGTGA. CDR3 region: CASSLKGTGASTDTQYF. The DNA of the CDR3 is TGTGCCAGCAGCTTAAAGGGGACAGGGGCGAGCACAGATACGCAGTATTTT.

The chain employs TRBV18 and TRBJ1-2; D remains unclear. This CDR3 is built from 14 residues. Trimming stripped 1 base from V and 2 bases from J, with 8 bases between. Germline V gene lookup returns CDR1 KGHSH and CDR2 LQKENI. The CDR3 is CASSPRHGNYGYTF. CDR3 DNA sequence: TGTGCCAGCTCACCACGACACGGAAACTATGGCTACACCTTC.

This sequence joins TRBV7-3 and TRBJ1-2, with a tentative D call TRBD1 (5 bases). Germline V gene data show CDR1 as SGHTA and CDR2 as FQGTGA. CDR3 size: 14 residues. Trimming shortened V by 5 bases and J by 4 bases, and 14 bases separated the two germline ends. The CDR3 nucleotides read TGTGCCAGCAGCCCATCACCGGGGGGCTATGGCTACACCTTC. It translates to CASSPSPGGYGYTF.

The gene calls are TRBV30 and TRBJ1-2, with TRBD1 matching over 8 bases. Germline CDR1 reads GTSNPN; CDR2 reads SVGIG (reference sequence). The junction had 5 bases not matched to a gene; V was cut back by 2 bases and J by 3 bases. This CDR3 is 14 amino acids long. The CDR3 here is CAWSRTGRDYGYTF. The CDR3 DNA sequence: TGTGCCTGGAGTCGGACAGGGCGAGACTATGGCTACACCTTC.

V gene TRBV28 combines with J gene TRBJ2-1; tentative D call: TRBD2 (7 bases). Per the germline V gene, CDR1 is MDHEN and CDR2 is SYDVKM. The CDR3 runs to 14 residues. V lost 5 bases, J lost 2 bases, and 10 bases lay in between. The CDR3 nucleotides read TGTGCCAGCAGTCGGGGGGCAACCTACAATGAGCAGTTCTTC. This translates into CASSRGATYNEQFF.

With respect to this clone: The junction differs from germline at one of its ends, possibly a read error. The rearrangement links TRBV28 to TRBJ2-5; possibly TRBD2 for D (6 bases). There are 12 residues in the CDR3. Germline-derived CDR1 and CDR2 are MDHEN and SYDVKM. The DNA of the CDR3 is TGTGCCAGCAGGCTAGGGGCGGGACGCTTTCACTTC. Amino acid sequence: CASRLGAGRFHF.

The chain employs TRBV4-1 and TRBJ1-3; D is ambiguous. Trimming took off 0 bases at V and 0 bases at J, with 9 bases between the two ends. The CDR3 runs 16 residues. Germline CDR1 and CDR2: MGHRA and YSYEKL. The CDR3 DNA reads as TGCGCCAGCAGCCAAGATAGTCCGAACTCTGGAAACACCATATATTTT. It codes for CASSQDSPNSGNTIYF.

The genes are TRBV30 and TRBJ1-2, with D hard to call. CDR3 size: 10 residues. Trimming took off 7 bases at V and 8 bases at J, with 11 bases between the two ends. Germline V gene data show CDR1 as GTSNPN and CDR2 as SVGIG (reference sequence). CDR3 amino acids: CASETGGYTF. CDR3 DNA sequence: TGTGCCTCTGAAACCGGGGGCTACACCTTC.

V usage is TRBV6-6 and J usage is TRBJ2-5, with 8 bases lining up with TRBD2. Germline V gene sequence: CDR1 MNHNY, CDR2 SVGAGI (reference sequence). This CDR3 contains 14 residues. The V segment lost 2 bases and the J segment 3 bases; nucleotides outside the gene matches: 2. The CDR3, as DNA: TGTGCCAGCAGTTACCCGGGAGGGGAAGAGACCCAGTACTTC. It specifies CASSYPGGEETQYF.

CDR3 in DNA: TGTGCCAGCAGTTTAGGTGGCAGGGGAGACAATGAGCAGTTCTTC. Residues: CASSLGGRGDNEQFF. The genes are TRBV28 and TRBJ2-1; perhaps TRBD1 as D (6 bases). Trimming took off 2 bases at V and 5 bases at J, with 13 bases between the two ends. This CDR3 is 15 amino acids long. Germline V gene sequence: CDR1 MDHEN, CDR2 SYDVKM. Combining the CDR3 with reference TRBV28 and TRBJ2-1 gives the whole variable domain DVKVTQSSRYLVKRTGEKVFLECVQDMDHENMFWYRQDPGLGLRLIYFSYDVKMKEKGDIPEGYSVSREKKERFSLILESASTNQTSMYLCASSLGGRGDNEQFFGPGTRLTVL.

In DNA form, the CDR3 reads TGTGCCAGCAGTTCCCCAGGGGGCTCCTACGAGCAGTACTTC. It yields the protein CASSSPGGSYEQYF. The genes are TRBV28 and TRBJ2-7; TRBD1 matches at 7 bases. The trim removed 4 bases at V and 0 bases at J, leaving 3 bases unmatched. The CDR3 has 14 residues. From germline, CDR1 is MDHEN and CDR2 SYDVKM.

V usage is TRBV5-1 and J usage is TRBJ2-7; the D is unclear. Trimming shortened V by 5 bases and J by 5 bases, and 14 bases separated the two germline ends. Per germline, CDR1 SGHRS and CDR2 YFSETQ. The CDR3 is 13 amino acids. In nucleotides, the CDR3 is TGCGCCAGCAGTTCTCCGTCCAGGAACGAGCAGTACTTC. It translates to CASSSPSRNEQYF.

This clone appeared once. This chain joins TRBV7-2 and TRBJ1-2; 9 nucleotides line up with TRBD1. CDR1 and CDR2 from the germline V gene are SGHTA and FQGNSA. The V segment lost 5 bases and the J segment 4 bases; nucleotides outside the gene matches: 8. The CDR3 is 15 residues long. The CDR3 DNA reads as TGTGCCAGCAGCCCACAGGGGGCAGGGGGCTATGGCTACACCTTC. Its translation: CASSPQGAGGYGYTF.

The rearrangement joins TRBV7-2 to TRBJ2-1; D is perhaps TRBD2 (7 bases). Germline V gene lookup returns CDR1 SGHTA and CDR2 FQGNSA. V was shortened by 3 bases and J by 6 bases, with 18 bases between the two germline ends. The CDR3 length is 16 residues. This CDR3 is CASSFRGGAPGNEQFF. The CDR3, as DNA: TGTGCCAGCAGCTTTAGGGGGGGGGCCCCAGGCAATGAGCAGTTCTTC. Looking up the rest from reference TRBV7-2 and TRBJ2-1 gives the full variable domain: GAGVSQSPSNKVTEKGKDVELRCDPISGHTALYWYRQSLGQGLEFLIYFQGNSAPDKSGLPSDRFSAERTGGSVSTLTIQRTQQEDSAVYLCASSFRGGAPGNEQFFGPGTRLTVL.

The V call is TRBV6-5, the J call TRBJ1-2; D gene ambiguous. Trimming pared 4 bases from V and 7 bases from J, leaving 10 bases between. The CDR3 contains 12 residues. Germline loops: CDR1 MNHEY, CDR2 SVGAGI. The CDR3 DNA sequence: TGTGCCAGCAGTTTGAGAGGTTCTGGCTACACCTTC. It codes for CASSLRGSGYTF.

The J gene is TRBJ2-1, the V gene TRBV7-4, with 10 bases fitting TRBD2. The germline V gene has CDR1 SGHVT and CDR2 SQSDAQ. The trim removed 5 bases at V and 6 bases at J, leaving 7 bases unmatched. The CDR3 has 15 residues. The chain's CDR3 is CASSPPSGRSNEQFF. In DNA, the CDR3 is TGTGCCAGCAGCCCCCCTAGCGGGAGAAGCAATGAGCAGTTCTTC. The whole variable domain, filled in from reference TRBV7-4 and TRBJ2-1, reads GAGVSQSPRYKVAKRGRDVALRCDSISGHVTLYWYRQTLGQGSEVLTYSQSDAQRDKSGRPSGRFSAERPERSVSTLKIQRTEQGDSAVYLCASSPPSGRSNEQFFGPGTRLTVL.

With regard to this clone: This likely comes from a read error, as the CDR3 has no conserved phenylalanine or tryptophan at its end. The V gene is TRBV30, the J gene TRBJ1-1; weak D call: TRBD1 (5 bases). V lost 4 bases and J lost 7, with 19 bases in between. Germline CDR1 is GTSNPN and CDR2 is SVGIG (reference sequence). The CDR3 totals 14 residues. CDR3 sequence (DNA): TGTGCCTGGAAAGGGGTCGGGGGTGGTCATGAAGCTTTCTCT. Translating gives CAWKGVGGGHEAFS.

A single count supports this clone. The germline gene is not matched at one end of the junction; a read error may be the cause. CDR3 protein: CATSRDQWDSDNEQFF. The CDR3 DNA reads TGTGCCACCAGCAGAGATCAGTGGGACTCCGACAATGAGCAGTTCTTC. The rearrangement uses TRBV15 and TRBJ2-1; a weak D match, TRBD2 (6 bases). Germline V lookup: CDR1 LNHNV, CDR2 YYDKDF (reference sequence). The CDR3 spans 16 residues.

V gene TRBV6-6 combines with J gene TRBJ2-1; TRBD2 matches at 15 bases. The germline gives CDR1 MNHNY, CDR2 SVGAGI (reference sequence). This CDR3 contains 14 residues. V lost 6 bases and J lost 15; bases outside the gene matches: 9. As DNA, the CDR3 is TGTGCCAGCAGCGGGACTAGCGGGAGGCCAAGCGCGTTCTTC. It encodes CASSGTSGRPSAFF.

The chain recombines TRBV7-2 with TRBJ1-5; D gene unclear. V was shortened by 7 bases and J by 4 bases, with 11 bases between the two germline ends. CDR3 length: 13 amino acids. Germline CDR1 reads SGHTA; CDR2 reads FQGNSA. In DNA form, the CDR3 reads TGTGCCAGCACCGACCAGGCGAATCAGCCCCAGCATTTT. Translated, it gives CASTDQANQPQHF.

The chain carries TRBV7-3 and TRBJ2-3; TRBD1 agrees at 7 bases. Germline trimming cut 5 bases from V and 6 bases from J; bases unmatched to any gene: 8. The CDR3 contains 14 residues. CDR1 is SGHTA, CDR2 FQGTGA, per germline. The CDR3 nucleotides read TGTGCCAGCAGCGCAACAGGGGTGGGGGATACGCAGTATTTT. This encodes CASSATGVGDTQYF.

The chain combines TRBV29-1 with TRBJ1-1; D is unresolved. Germline V gene data show CDR1 as SQVTM and CDR2 as ANQGSEA. This CDR3 contains 13 residues. The ends were cut back, 7 bases at V and 2 bases at J, with 14 bases in the middle. Written as DNA, the CDR3 is TGCAGCGGCCGACTCCCACCCAACACTGAAGCTTTCTTT. The encoded protein is CSGRLPPNTEAFF.

The V call is TRBV7-2, the J call TRBJ2-5; 13 bases are shared with TRBD2. Germline CDR1 and CDR2: SGHTA and FQGNSA. With V trimmed by 0 bases and J by 2 bases, 0 bases remained unmatched. This CDR3 spans 16 amino acids. The CDR3: CASSLAGLAGQETQYF. CDR3 nucleotides: TGTGCCAGCAGCTTAGCGGGACTAGCGGGACAAGAGACCCAGTACTTC. Complete variable domain (other parts from reference TRBV7-2 and TRBJ2-5): GAGVSQSPSNKVTEKGKDVELRCDPISGHTALYWYRQSLGQGLEFLIYFQGNSAPDKSGLPSDRFSAERTGGSVSTLTIQRTQQEDSAVYLCASSLAGLAGQETQYFGPGTRLLVL.

The genes are TRBV7-8 and TRBJ1-1, with 8 bases that match TRBD1. Trimming cost V 6 bases and J 0 bases; bases outside gene matches: 6. The CDR3 is 15 amino acids. Germline V gene sequence: CDR1 SGHVS, CDR2 FQNEAQ. In DNA, the CDR3 is TGTGCCAGCAGGCAGAGGGACAGGATGAACACTGAAGCTTTCTTT. Protein: CASRQRDRMNTEAFF.

The V and J genes are TRBV5-5 and TRBJ1-5, with 8 positions matching TRBD1. With 3 bases clipped from V and 2 bases from J, the junction kept 7 bases outside the gene matches. This CDR3 contains 16 residues. Germline V lookup: CDR1 SGHKS, CDR2 YYEKEE (reference sequence). The CDR3 sequence is CASSYFQGAGNQPQHF. The CDR3 region has the DNA TGTGCCAGCAGCTACTTCCAGGGGGCCGGCAATCAGCCCCAGCATTTT.

The chain employs TRBV2 and TRBJ1-2, with D maybe TRBD1 (6 bases). V lost 4 bases and J lost 3, with 15 bases in between. Germline values: CDR1 SNHLY, CDR2 FYNNEI. This CDR3 has 15 amino acids. This CDR3 reads CASSVGWAGDYGYTF. The DNA for the CDR3 is TGTGCCAGCAGTGTAGGGTGGGCAGGGGACTATGGCTACACCTTC. Based on the CDR3 plus reference TRBV2 and TRBJ1-2, the full variable domain is EPEVTQTPSHQVTQMGQEVILRCVPISNHLYFYWYRQILGQKVEFLVSFYNNEISEKSEIFDDQFSVERPDGSNFTLKIRSTKLEDSAMYFCASSVGWAGDYGYTFGSGTRLTVV.